The rows below give T cell receptor beta chains drawn from one sample of a study of T-cell reconstitution after alpha-beta-depleted transplantation in children. TCRdb itself ran the PCR reads through MiXCR, one entry per CDR3 protein. This sample yields about 500,000 distinct CDR3 sequences, of which around a third are seen a single time; 2% to 2.5% belongs to the top ten. This specimen consisted of PBMCs from the stem cell graft donor, obtained from the stem cell graft. These TCRs come from a human donor who donated a stem cell graft to a child with aplastic anemia. The CDR3 runs from the conserved cysteine through the conserved F or W. The D gene is left open where the match is weak. Size tells how often a clone was seen (once, few, many) or the class of an expanded clone, and some rows leave it out.

J gene,D gene,clone size,V gene,CDR3 DNA,CDR3 protein
TRBJ1-3,.,.,TRBV7-9,TGTGCCAGCAGCTTCGAGCAGGGAGGAAACACCATATATTTT,CASSFEQGGNTIYF
TRBJ2-5,.,few,TRBV20-1,TGCAGTGCTCATTCCACGGCAGAGGGGGGGCCCCAGTACTTC,CSAHSTAEGGPQYF
TRBJ2-1,.,.,TRBV20-1,TGCAGTGCTAGAGATCGGGGGGCAAGCTCCTACAATGAGCAGTTCTTC,CSARDRGASSYNEQFF
TRBJ1-5,.,.,TRBV19,TGTGCCAGTAGTATAACCGTGAAGACCAATCAGCCCCAGCATTTT,CASSITVKTNQPQHF
TRBJ2-1,TRBD2,few,TRBV30,TGTGCCTGGAAAGGGCTAGCGGGAGTAATCTACAATGAGCAGTTCTTC,CAWKGLAGVIYNEQFF
TRBJ1-1,.,.,TRBV10-2,TGCGCCAGCAGCAATTTGACATGGGTGAACACTGAAGCTTTCTTT,CASSNLTWVNTEAFF
TRBJ1-1,.,.,TRBV29-1,TGCAGCGTTGGGTTCTCCACCACTGAAGCTTTCTTT,CSVGFSTTEAFF
TRBJ1-2,.,.,TRBV4-2,TGTGCCAGCAGTCCACGGGTCCTCTATGGCTACACCTTC,CASSPRVLYGYTF
TRBJ2-1,TRBD2,.,TRBV19,TGTGCCAGTAGTATAGTGACTAGCCCCCCCTACAATGAGCAGTTCTTC,CASSIVTSPPYNEQFF
TRBJ2-3,.,.,TRBV9,TGTGCCAGCAGCGTAGACCAGTTGGGCACGCAGTATTTT,CASSVDQLGTQYF
TRBJ1-2,TRBD1,few,TRBV30,TGTGCCTGGGACTTCGACAGGGTTCGTTCTGGCTACACCTTC,CAWDFDRVRSGYTF
TRBJ1-1,TRBD1,.,TRBV7-8,TGTGCCAGCGGCCCGCGGACAGGGGGGGACACTGAAGCTTTCTTT,CASGPRTGGDTEAFF
TRBJ2-2,.,.,TRBV12-5,TGTGCTAGTGGTTTGATCACAGGGTTAGCCGGGGAGCTGTTTTTT,CASGLITGLAGELFF
TRBJ2-4,.,few,TRBV20-1,TGCAGTGCTGAAAGGGGGGTAGCCAAAAACATTCAGTACTTC,CSAERGVAKNIQYF
TRBJ2-5,.,few,TRBV29-1,TGCAGCGTTGTAGGAGGGGGGGCCCAGTACTTC,CSVVGGGAQYF
TRBJ2-1,TRBD2,.,TRBV5-1,TGCGCCAGCAGCTTGAGAAGCGGGAGTTTTAATGAGCAGTTCTTC,CASSLRSGSFNEQFF
TRBJ2-3,.,.,TRBV7-3,TGTGCCAGCTCCCAGCACGCACCACCCACAGATACGCAGTATTTT,CASSQHAPPTDTQYF
TRBJ1-5,.,few,TRBV4-2,TGTGCCAGCAGCCAACCGGGACAAGGCCCAGGAGCCCAGCATTTT,CASSQPGQGPGAQHF
TRBJ1-2,.,few,TRBV12-3/TRBV12-4,TGTGCCAGCAGTTTAGCGGGCCTGGATAGAGGTGGCTACACCTTC,CASSLAGLDRGGYTF
TRBJ2-4,TRBD1,few,TRBV29-1,TGCAGCGTTGGCGGACAGGGAACTGCCAAAAACATTCAGTACTTC,CSVGGQGTAKNIQYF
TRBJ2-1,.,.,TRBV27,TGTGCCAGCAGTTTAAAAGGGCAGAGGAACAATGAGCAGTTCTTC,CASSLKGQRNNEQFF
TRBJ2-7,TRBD2,many,TRBV29-1,TGCAGCGTGCTAGCGGTGGATGGTTACGAGCAGTACTTC,CSVLAVDGYEQYF
TRBJ2-1,TRBD2,.,TRBV6-2/TRBV6-3,TGTGCCAGCAGTTATTCCCGTAGCGGGAGGGCCTGGGATGAGCAGTTCTTC,CASSYSRSGRAWDEQFF
TRBJ1-3,TRBD1,.,TRBV4-2,TGTGCCAGCAGCCAAGAGGGACAGGGCCGAAACACCATATATTTT,CASSQEGQGRNTIYF
TRBJ1-1,.,.,TRBV15,TGTGCCACCAGCAGAGAGATGAACACTGAAGCTTTCTTT,CATSREMNTEAFF
TRBJ2-5,.,once,TRBV1,TGCACCAACAGATCCTGGGCGGACACTCAAGAGACCCAGTACTTC,CTNRSWADTQETQYF
TRBJ2-3,TRBD1,.,TRBV19,TGTGCCAGTAGGTTGACCGGGACAGGGAAAGCAGATACGCAGTATTTT,CASRLTGTGKADTQYF
TRBJ2-7,TRBD1,.,TRBV28,TGTGCCAGCAGTCTAGGGGGCCCTCCTCCCTACGAGCAGTACTTC,CASSLGGPPPYEQYF
TRBJ2-1,.,.,TRBV18,TGTGCCAGCTCACTTAAACTAGCAGAGAGCTCCTACAATGAGCAGTTCTTC,CASSLKLAESSYNEQFF
TRBJ1-1,.,.,TRBV30,TGTGCCTGGATAAGGTGGGAGGGTGGCGCTTTCTTT,CAWIRWEGGAFF
TRBJ2-7,.,.,TRBV18,TGTGCCAGCTCACCACCGCTTAGGGGGGGTCCCGAGCAGTACTTC,CASSPPLRGGPEQYF
TRBJ2-7,.,.,TRBV7-3,TGTGCCAGCAGCTTGAGCGGAGGGATCTCCTACGAGCAGTACTTC,CASSLSGGISYEQYF
TRBJ1-4,.,.,TRBV12-3/TRBV12-4,TGTGCCAGCAGAATAGAGGATGGAAAACTGTTTTTT,CASRIEDGKLFF
TRBJ2-3,.,few,TRBV20-1,TGCAGTGCTATACGTGGAATCTCAGATACGCAGTATTTT,CSAIRGISDTQYF
TRBJ2-7,.,once,TRBV10-3,TGTGCCATCAGTGAGGGGAACTACGAGCAGTACTTC,CAISEGNYEQYF
TRBJ2-7,.,.,TRBV4-3,TGCGCCAGCAGCCAGAGGGTTGCGGTGGGGGTTTCGTACGAGCAGTACTTC,CASSQRVAVGVSYEQYF
TRBJ2-7,.,.,TRBV28,TGTGCCAGCAGCCAACCCCGAGGGTCCGGGAGAGATGTGTACGAGCAGTACTTC,CASSQPRGSGRDVYEQYF
TRBJ1-1,.,.,TRBV4-1,TGCGCCAGCAGCCAAGATGGGGCGGCACTGAACACTGAAGCTTTCTTT,CASSQDGAALNTEAFF
TRBJ2-1,.,few,TRBV7-3,TGTGCCAGCAGCCTAGGATTTGGGCAACCCTCCTACAATGAGCAGTTCTTC,CASSLGFGQPSYNEQFF
TRBJ2-1,TRBD2,.,TRBV15,TGTGCCACCAGAAAAGCGGGAGGGCCCAATGAGCAGTTCTTC,CATRKAGGPNEQFF
TRBJ1-4,.,once,TRBV4-3,TGCGCCAGCAGCCAAAATAGGGGACCCGAAAAACTGTTTTTT,CASSQNRGPEKLFF
TRBJ1-2,TRBD1,few,TRBV7-8,TGTGCCAGCAGCTTACTTCAGGGGGCCTATGGCTACACCTTC,CASSLLQGAYGYTF
TRBJ1-5,.,.,TRBV3-1,TGTGCCAGCAGCCCGTCACAGTGGTATAGCAATCAGCCCCAGCATTTT,CASSPSQWYSNQPQHF
TRBJ2-1,TRBD2,few,TRBV12-3/TRBV12-4,TGTGCCAGCAGTTTAGGACCAGCGGGAGGCCTCAATGAGCAGTTCTTC,CASSLGPAGGLNEQFF
TRBJ2-5,TRBD2,.,TRBV7-7,TGTGCCAGCAGCCAAGGGACTAGCTCTCAAGAGACCCAGTACTTC,CASSQGTSSQETQYF
TRBJ1-5,.,few,TRBV12-3/TRBV12-4,TGTGCCAGCAGTTCCCCGGGGACGCCCTACAATCAGCCCCAGCATTTT,CASSSPGTPYNQPQHF
TRBJ2-5,TRBD2,few,TRBV27,TGTGCCAGCAGTTTATGGGCGGGAGGGTTAGAGACCCAGTACTTC,CASSLWAGGLETQYF
TRBJ2-3,.,.,TRBV20-1,TGCAGTGCTACTGACTTGGGACCGTACACAGATACGCAGTATTTT,CSATDLGPYTDTQYF
TRBJ1-2,.,few,TRBV27,TGTGCCAGCGCCATGGAATGGAACTATGGCTACACCTTC,CASAMEWNYGYTF
TRBJ1-1,TRBD1,.,TRBV25-1,TGTGCCAGCAGTGAACAGGGGGGCACTGAAGCTTTCTTT,CASSEQGGTEAFF
TRBJ2-3,TRBD2,few,TRBV6-1,TGTGCCAGCCGATGGGGAGGGGAACGAGATACGCAGTATTTT,CASRWGGERDTQYF
TRBJ2-1,.,.,TRBV7-2,TGTGCCAGCAGCTTAGAAACGGGAGTAGCCTACAATGAGCAGTTCTTC,CASSLETGVAYNEQFF